Described below is a single T cell receptor beta chain sequence and its context. Its antigen is unidentified. TCR alpha and TCR beta cDNA libraries carrying sample barcodes and UMIs were produced by 5'RACE using constant-segment primers. TCRdb processed the 5' RACE reads anew with MiXCR; each CDR3 protein has one entry. The sample includes more than 150,000 distinct CDR3 sequences, roughly 23% of them seen just once. The data were taken from a study of T-cell memory formation after mild COVID-19. Whole-study results and caveats: Whereas later expanders leaned CD4+, clones contracting day 15 to 85 showed a balanced CD4/CD8 makeup. The finding that pre-infection memory included some responding clones suggested that cross-reactive memory joined. In second-wave clones peaking day 37, SARS-CoV-2 specificity remained unconfirmed.

The origin of this receptor is an adult woman who had mild COVID-19 (a few samples of this study predate the infection). Cell type and time point are not known. The sequenced sample was PBMCs or a T cell subset sorted from them (not recorded which).

The CDR3 spells CASSVSGLAGGSQFF. CDR3 in DNA: TGCGCCAGCAGTGTGTCGGGACTAGCGGGAGGGTCGCAGTTCTTC. The chain combines TRBV4-3 with TRBJ2-1; 16 nucleotides align to TRBD2. Trimming at V came to 6 bases and at J to 12 bases, leaving 8 bases not matched to a gene. CDR1 LGHNA and CDR2 YSLEER come from the germline V gene. The CDR3 is 15 amino acids.